Sequencing of this T cell receptor (beta chain) was carried out in a study of a mutant IDH1 vaccine in newly diagnosed glioma. Across the whole study: Patients, over weeks 1, 3, 5, 7, 11, 15, 19 and 23, received a total of eight vaccinations.

Findings and limits, study-wide: Pseudoprogression apparently tracked independently of changes in top peripheral T cell clonotypes.

Regarding time point: week 23, last vaccination. Each dose of the vaccine consisted of 300 ug of mutant IDH1 20-mer peptide, with topical imiquimod. In the case of this clone: Antigen unknown.

Germline CDR1 reads SGHRS; CDR2 reads YFSETQ. Trimming removed 5 bases at V and 1 base at J, with 12 bases between. This CDR3 is 14 amino acids long. TCRdb keeps only in-frame clones here, not all; method: immunoSEQ multiplex PCR. The repertoire has 25,000 to 30,000 clones, around 83% of them found once; the top ten carry approximately 17%. The source material was PBMCs, sampled from a glioma patient whose treatment included an IDH1 peptide vaccine. This TCR was recovered from a woman in her thirties with glioma. V is TRBV5-1 and J is TRBJ1-1, with D maybe TRBD1 (6 bases). CDR3 coding DNA: TGCGCCAGCAGTACTCGGACAGCGAACACTGAAGCTTTCTTT. This encodes CASSTRTANTEAFF.